The 16 T cell receptor beta chains below come from one sample, sequenced in a study of blood T cell repertoires in COVID-19. Data came from immunoSEQ multiplex PCR; TCRdb stores just in-frame clones and leaves some out. Among approximately 250,000 clones listed, about 88% were seen once. The sample comprised peripheral blood. Source of these receptors: a man aged 18-30 years with active or convalescent COVID-19.

This chain links TRBV25-1 with TRBJ2-1; D perhaps matches TRBD2 (6 bases). CDR1 is MGHDK, CDR2 SYGVNS, per germline. The CDR3 length is 12 residues. V gave up 6 bases and J gave up 6 bases, with 9 bases separating them. The CDR3 DNA follows: TGTGCCAGCAGGGACTATAGCAATGAGCAGTTCTTC. Its translation is CASRDYSNEQFF.

This clone has just one count. The CDR3 sequence: CASSPPGRPHEQYF. CDR3 nucleotides: TGTGCCAGCTCACCCCCAGGGCGACCCCACGAGCAGTACTTC. This sequence joins TRBV18 and TRBJ2-7; a possible D gene is TRBD1 (5 bases). V was clipped by 3 bases and J by 5 bases, with 14 bases between them. The CDR3 is 14 residues long. Germline lookup yields CDR1 KGHSH and CDR2 LQKENI.

V gene TRBV10-3 combines with J gene TRBJ2-3; tentative D call: TRBD1 (6 bases). The CDR3 is 15 amino acids. The germline V gene encodes CDR1 ENHRY and CDR2 SYGVKD. Trimming removed 4 bases at V and 6 bases at J, with 17 bases between. The DNA for the CDR3 is TGTGCCATCAGTGGGGAAAGGGTGCAGGGGGATACGCAGTATTTT. Protein product: CAISGERVQGDTQYF.

V and J are TRBV5-6 and TRBJ2-7, with TRBD1 matching over 8 bases. Trimming removed 6 bases from V and 3 bases from J; junction bases left unmatched: 8. This CDR3 region has 14 residues. The germline CDR1 and CDR2 sequences are SGHDT and YYEEEE. CDR3 in DNA: TGTGCCAGCACCGACAGGGGCAGGCTCTACGAGCAGTACTTC. Its protein is CASTDRGRLYEQYF.

In this sample, this clone turned up a few times. The V and J genes are TRBV11-2 and TRBJ2-7; 8 bases line up with TRBD2. V shed 7 bases and J 4 bases; nucleotides not matched to a gene: 12. Germline assignment: CDR1 SGHAT and CDR2 FQNNGV. This CDR3 spans 15 amino acids. This CDR3 reads CASTPGGRTKYEQYF. CDR3 nucleotide sequence: TGTGCCAGCACCCCGGGCGGGAGGACTAAGTACGAGCAGTACTTC.

This chain connects TRBV7-6 to TRBJ2-1; no definite D call. The CDR3 contains 16 residues. The V gene lost 1 base and the J gene lost 4 bases, with 14 bases spanning the gap. Germline V gene lookup returns CDR1 SGHVS and CDR2 FNYEAQ. CDR3 amino acids: CASSLGISVEYNEQFF. The CDR3 nucleotides read TGTGCCAGCAGCTTAGGTATCTCGGTAGAATACAATGAGCAGTTCTTC.

V is TRBV6-5 and J is TRBJ2-2; D is ambiguous. Germline values: CDR1 MNHEY, CDR2 SVGAGI. The V gene lost 10 bases and the J gene lost 2 bases, with 8 bases spanning the gap. This CDR3 comprises 12 residues. The CDR3, as DNA: TGTGCCACTGACATAAACACCGGGGAGCTGTTTTTT. Protein product: CATDINTGELFF.

This sequence joins TRBV2 and TRBJ1-4, with TRBD1 as a possible D gene (5 bases). V was pared by 8 bases and J by 8 bases, with 21 bases between. The germline CDR1 and CDR2 sequences are SNHLY and FYNNEI. The CDR3 spans 15 residues. CDR3 sequence (DNA): TGTGCCAGCCGAGGATCAGGGTCGGCGGTCGAAAAACTGTTTTTT. Its protein is CASRGSGSAVEKLFF.

The V gene is TRBV6-5, the J gene TRBJ1-5, with 7 bases identical to TRBD1. There are 15 residues in the CDR3. The germline V gene has CDR1 MNHEY and CDR2 SVGAGI. V shed 5 bases, J shed 3 bases, and the junction held 7 bases outside the gene matches. The CDR3 nucleotides are TGTGCCAGCAGTCCCGGGACAGAGATCAATCAGCCCCAGCATTTT. As protein: CASSPGTEINQPQHF.

The CDR3 region is CASSSGSLYGYTF. CDR3 nucleotide sequence: TGTGCCAGCTCATCGGGGTCCCTCTATGGCTACACCTTC. This sequence joins TRBV18 and TRBJ1-2; no reliable D call. CDR3 length: 13 amino acids. Germline V gene lookup returns CDR1 KGHSH and CDR2 LQKENI. Trimming took off 5 bases at V and 4 bases at J, with 11 bases between the two ends.

The J gene is TRBJ1-3, the V gene TRBV7-9, with a tentative D call TRBD1 (6 bases). The germline V gene has CDR1 SEHNR and CDR2 FQNEAQ (reference sequence). The CDR3 is 15 amino acids. V was trimmed by 2 bases and J by 0 bases, leaving 8 bases between them. The CDR3 here is CASSLRGNSGNTIYF. The CDR3 DNA is TGTGCCAGCAGCTTAAGGGGGAACTCTGGAAACACCATATATTTT.

The rearrangement uses TRBV7-2 and TRBJ2-5; 8 nucleotides line up with TRBD2. J gave up 9 bases and V 5 bases, and 8 bases lay outside the gene matches. CDR1 is SGHTA, CDR2 FQGNSA, per germline. The CDR3 extends over 13 amino acids. CDR3 sequence reads: CASSPGLVGSQYF. CDR3 DNA sequence: TGTGCCAGCAGCCCGGGACTAGTGGGGTCCCAGTACTTC.

V is TRBV29-1 and J is TRBJ1-4; D not certain. The CDR3 contains 13 residues. Germline CDR1 SQVTM, CDR2 ANQGSEA. V shed 6 bases and J shed 3 bases, with 11 bases lying between them. CDR3 nucleotide sequence: TGCAGCGTGGATGGAGGAGCTAATGAAAAACTGTTTTTT. Its translation: CSVDGGANEKLFF. Based on the CDR3 plus reference TRBV29-1 and TRBJ1-4, the full variable domain is SAVISQKPSRDICQRGTSLTIQCQVDSQVTMMFWYRQQPGQSLTLIATANQGSEATYESGFVIDKFPISRPNLTFSTLTVSNMSPEDSSIYLCSVDGGANEKLFFGSGTQLSVL.

This clone was seen a handful of times. The chain is built from TRBV1 and TRBJ2-1; the table calls TRBD2, which could not be checked here. TRBV1 is an annotated pseudogene. This CDR3 is built from 18 residues. The DNA for the CDR3 is TGCACCAGCAGCACGGGGACTAGCGGGAGTAAAGTATACAATGAGCAGTTCTTC. Protein sequence: CTSSTGTSGSKVYNEQFF.

The chain has TRBV30 and TRBJ2-7, with D unresolved. The CDR3 is 13 amino acids. The germline V and J ends were trimmed by 5 bases and 6 bases, with 17 bases remaining between them. Germline loops: CDR1 GTSNPN, CDR2 SVGIG (reference sequence). The CDR3 is CAWVTMPPGEQYF. The CDR3 coding sequence is TGTGCCTGGGTTACCATGCCGCCGGGCGAGCAGTACTTC.

This clone was counted a single time. V is TRBV7-7 and J is TRBJ1-2; D perhaps matches TRBD1 (5 bases). The CDR3 loop spans 18 amino acids. Germline V gene data show CDR1 as SSHAT and CDR2 as FNYEAQ (reference sequence). Trimming pared 3 bases from V and 3 bases from J, leaving 23 bases between. In DNA form, the CDR3 reads TGTGCCAGCAGCTTCCCCCTAAGGACAAAGATCTTCTACTATGGCTACACCTTC. This gives the protein CASSFPLRTKIFYYGYTF.